This is a list of T cell receptor beta chains from one sample in a study of T-cell memory formation after mild COVID-19. From the 5' RACE reads, TCRdb called clonotypes with MiXCR, one entry per CDR3 protein. The sample comprises roughly 370,000 distinct CDR3 sequences, more than 15% of which are singletons, and roughly 21% rests with the top ten. The specimen was PBMCs or a T cell subset sorted from them (not recorded which). The origin of the receptors is a man between 18 and 35 years old who had mild COVID-19 (a few samples of this study predate the infection). Cell type and time point are not known. CDR3s include the opening cysteine and the closing phenylalanine or tryptophan. D genes are given only for firm matches. The size of a clone is reported for some rows only, either as once, few or many, or as a class for expanded clones.

clone_size: many
d_call: TRBD1
v_call: TRBV5-1
j_call: TRBJ1-6
cdr3_aa: CASSRGQDNSPLHF
cdr3_nt: TGCGCCAGCAGCCGGGGACAGGATAATTCACCCCTCCACTTT

clone_size: few
d_call: TRBD2
v_call: TRBV12-3/TRBV12-4
j_call: TRBJ2-2
cdr3_aa: CACSGETGELFF
cdr3_nt: TGTGCCTGCAGCGGGGAGACCGGGGAGCTGTTTTTT

clone_size: NA
d_call: NA
v_call: TRBV9
j_call: TRBJ2-5
cdr3_aa: CASSVAGGAILETQYF
cdr3_nt: TGTGCCAGCAGCGTAGCAGGGGGGGCGATTTTAGAGACCCAGTACTTC

clone_size: NA
d_call: NA
v_call: TRBV4-1
j_call: TRBJ1-1
cdr3_aa: CASSHLGGTEAFF
cdr3_nt: TGCGCCAGCAGCCACTTAGGGGGCACTGAAGCTTTCTTT

clone_size: NA
d_call: NA
v_call: TRBV6-2/TRBV6-3
j_call: TRBJ2-1
cdr3_aa: CASRPRGLQYNEQFF
cdr3_nt: TGTGCCAGCAGACCACGGGGGCTCCAGTACAATGAGCAGTTCTTC

clone_size: NA
d_call: TRBD2
v_call: TRBV15
j_call: TRBJ2-3
cdr3_aa: CATSRLAGRTDTQYF
cdr3_nt: TGTGCCACCAGCCGACTAGCGGGGAGGACAGATACGCAGTATTTT

clone_size: NA
d_call: TRBD2
v_call: TRBV7-2
j_call: TRBJ2-1
cdr3_aa: CASSRTLAGRGNEQFF
cdr3_nt: TGTGCCAGCAGCCGCACACTAGCGGGGAGGGGAAATGAGCAGTTCTTC

clone_size: NA
d_call: NA
v_call: TRBV3-1
j_call: TRBJ2-3
cdr3_aa: CASSQSGTDTQYF
cdr3_nt: TGTGCCAGCAGCCAATCTGGTACAGATACGCAGTATTTT

clone_size: NA
d_call: NA
v_call: TRBV7-2
j_call: TRBJ1-5
cdr3_aa: CASSLVPGDQPQHF
cdr3_nt: TGTGCCAGCAGCTTAGTACCAGGGGATCAGCCCCAGCATTTT

clone_size: NA
d_call: NA
v_call: TRBV5-1
j_call: TRBJ1-5
cdr3_aa: CASSLNGPPEPQHF
cdr3_nt: TGCGCCAGCAGCTTGAATGGGCCCCCGGAGCCCCAGCATTTT

clone_size: few
d_call: NA
v_call: TRBV20-1
j_call: TRBJ1-1
cdr3_aa: CSAPSGGRPGGAFF
cdr3_nt: TGCAGTGCACCGTCGGGGGGGCGCCCCGGTGGGGCTTTCTTT

clone_size: NA
d_call: TRBD1
v_call: TRBV7-2
j_call: TRBJ2-5
cdr3_aa: CASSWGQPGQETQYF
cdr3_nt: TGTGCCAGCAGCTGGGGACAGCCGGGGCAAGAGACCCAGTACTTC

clone_size: many
d_call: TRBD1
v_call: TRBV5-4
j_call: TRBJ1-1
cdr3_aa: CASSFWDRGITEAFF
cdr3_nt: TGTGCCAGCAGCTTCTGGGACAGGGGAATCACTGAAGCTTTCTTT

clone_size: NA
d_call: TRBD1
v_call: TRBV29-1
j_call: TRBJ2-2
cdr3_aa: CSACRQGNTGELFF
cdr3_nt: TGCAGCGCCTGTCGACAGGGGAACACCGGGGAGCTGTTTTTT

clone_size: NA
d_call: NA
v_call: TRBV19
j_call: TRBJ2-5
cdr3_aa: CASSTGQGKQETQYF
cdr3_nt: TGTGCCAGTAGTACCGGGCAGGGGAAGCAAGAGACCCAGTACTTC

clone_size: NA
d_call: NA
v_call: TRBV5-1
j_call: TRBJ2-1
cdr3_aa: CASSLRLGGAPSYNEQFF
cdr3_nt: TGCGCCAGCAGCTTGCGGTTGGGGGGCGCCCCCTCCTACAATGAGCAGTTCTTC

clone_size: NA
d_call: NA
v_call: TRBV3-1
j_call: TRBJ2-1
cdr3_aa: CASSQASAYNEQFF
cdr3_nt: TGTGCCAGCAGCCAAGCTTCAGCATACAATGAGCAGTTCTTC

clone_size: few
d_call: TRBD1
v_call: TRBV6-6
j_call: TRBJ1-1
cdr3_aa: CASSYSGQGGGPEAFF
cdr3_nt: TGTGCCAGCAGTTACTCAGGACAGGGTGGCGGGCCTGAAGCTTTCTTT

clone_size: few
d_call: TRBD2
v_call: TRBV6-2/TRBV6-3
j_call: TRBJ2-1
cdr3_aa: CASSSLAGGFVEQFF
cdr3_nt: TGTGCCAGCAGCTCCCTAGCGGGGGGTTTTGTTGAGCAGTTCTTC

clone_size: few
d_call: NA
v_call: TRBV7-2
j_call: TRBJ2-3
cdr3_aa: CASRAGLTDTQYF
cdr3_nt: TGTGCCAGCAGGGCGGGTCTAACAGATACGCAGTATTTT

clone_size: NA
d_call: TRBD2
v_call: TRBV12-3/TRBV12-4
j_call: TRBJ2-1
cdr3_aa: CASSPKLAPPYNEQFF
cdr3_nt: TGTGCCAGCAGTCCCAAACTAGCGCCACCCTACAATGAGCAGTTCTTC

clone_size: NA
d_call: NA
v_call: TRBV5-1
j_call: TRBJ2-7
cdr3_aa: CASSGGHFPGEQYF
cdr3_nt: TGCGCCAGCAGCGGGGGACATTTCCCGGGCGAGCAGTACTTC

clone_size: few
d_call: NA
v_call: TRBV7-9
j_call: TRBJ2-2
cdr3_aa: CASSLRQVDTGELFF
cdr3_nt: TGTGCCAGCAGCCTACGACAGGTCGACACCGGGGAGCTGTTTTTT

clone_size: many
d_call: TRBD1
v_call: TRBV20-1
j_call: TRBJ1-2
cdr3_aa: CSASAGQGADGYTF
cdr3_nt: TGCAGTGCTAGTGCCGGACAGGGGGCGGATGGCTACACCTTC

clone_size: NA
d_call: NA
v_call: TRBV2
j_call: TRBJ1-1
cdr3_aa: CAWGGENTEAFF
cdr3_nt: TGTGCGTGGGGGGGAGAGAACACTGAAGCTTTCTTT

clone_size: NA
d_call: NA
v_call: TRBV20-1
j_call: TRBJ2-7
cdr3_aa: CSAFRGSQAYEQYF
cdr3_nt: TGCAGTGCTTTCCGAGGGAGCCAGGCCTACGAGCAGTACTTC

clone_size: few
d_call: NA
v_call: TRBV12-3/TRBV12-4
j_call: TRBJ1-5
cdr3_aa: CASSSYDNQPQHF
cdr3_nt: TGTGCCAGCAGTTCGTACGATAATCAGCCCCAGCATTTT

clone_size: NA
d_call: NA
v_call: TRBV7-2
j_call: TRBJ2-7
cdr3_aa: CASSPGWHGTYEQYF
cdr3_nt: TGTGCCAGCAGCCCTGGGTGGCACGGCACCTACGAGCAGTACTTC

clone_size: NA
d_call: NA
v_call: TRBV6-2/TRBV6-3
j_call: TRBJ1-2
cdr3_aa: CASSPTGSGYTF
cdr3_nt: TGTGCCAGCAGTCCCACAGGGAGTGGCTACACCTTC

clone_size: many
d_call: TRBD2
v_call: TRBV5-1
j_call: TRBJ2-5
cdr3_aa: CASSLGGGSETQYF
cdr3_nt: TGCGCCAGCAGCTTGGGCGGGGGAAGCGAGACCCAGTACTTC

clone_size: NA
d_call: NA
v_call: TRBV4-3
j_call: TRBJ2-7
cdr3_aa: CASSQDLGDEQYF
cdr3_nt: TGCGCCAGCAGCCAAGATCTAGGGGACGAGCAGTACTTC

clone_size: NA
d_call: TRBD1
v_call: TRBV4-1
j_call: TRBJ2-1
cdr3_aa: CASSQDLGRGRLGEQFF
cdr3_nt: TGCGCCAGCAGCCAAGATTTGGGCAGGGGGCGCCTGGGTGAGCAGTTCTTC

clone_size: NA
d_call: NA
v_call: TRBV7-2
j_call: TRBJ2-3
cdr3_aa: CASIGGGAPDTQYF
cdr3_nt: TGTGCCAGCATAGGAGGGGGGGCCCCAGATACGCAGTATTTT

clone_size: NA
d_call: NA
v_call: TRBV7-9
j_call: TRBJ1-2
cdr3_aa: CASSAGYYGYTF
cdr3_nt: TGTGCCAGCAGCGCAGGGTACTATGGCTACACCTTC

clone_size: NA
d_call: TRBD1
v_call: TRBV7-9
j_call: TRBJ2-6
cdr3_aa: CASSSGRLLDRTGLSSGANVLTF
cdr3_nt: TGTGCCAGCAGCTCGGGAAGGCTATTGGATAGGACAGGACTTAGCTCTGGGGCCAACGTCCTGACTTTC

clone_size: few
d_call: NA
v_call: TRBV12-3/TRBV12-4
j_call: TRBJ2-2
cdr3_aa: CASSFRLATGELFF
cdr3_nt: TGTGCCAGCAGTTTTCGGCTGGCCACCGGGGAGCTGTTTTTT

clone_size: few
d_call: NA
v_call: TRBV12-3/TRBV12-4
j_call: TRBJ1-3
cdr3_aa: CASSREMGNTIYF
cdr3_nt: TGTGCCAGCAGTCGGGAGATGGGAAACACCATATATTTT

clone_size: few
d_call: NA
v_call: TRBV11-2
j_call: TRBJ2-3
cdr3_aa: CASSLVWLGDTQYF
cdr3_nt: TGTGCCAGCAGCTTAGTGTGGTTGGGAGATACGCAGTATTTT

clone_size: NA
d_call: NA
v_call: TRBV4-1
j_call: TRBJ2-5
cdr3_aa: CASSQELGGETQYF
cdr3_nt: TGCGCCAGCAGCCAAGAATTGGGGGGAGAGACCCAGTACTTC

clone_size: NA
d_call: NA
v_call: TRBV5-4
j_call: TRBJ2-2
cdr3_aa: CASSTRVLGAGELFF
cdr3_nt: TGTGCCAGCAGCACCCGGGTCCTAGGGGCCGGGGAGCTGTTTTTT

clone_size: many
d_call: NA
v_call: TRBV7-8
j_call: TRBJ1-1
cdr3_aa: CASSLVRGTEAFF
cdr3_nt: TGTGCCAGCAGTTTAGTGCGGGGAACTGAAGCTTTCTTT

clone_size: NA
d_call: NA
v_call: TRBV6-2/TRBV6-3
j_call: TRBJ2-1
cdr3_aa: CASRAGWTAGYNEQFF
cdr3_nt: TGTGCCAGCAGGGCTGGTTGGACAGCGGGCTACAATGAGCAGTTCTTC

clone_size: few
d_call: NA
v_call: TRBV24-1
j_call: TRBJ1-1
cdr3_aa: CATSDPDRLEAFF
cdr3_nt: TGTGCCACCAGTGACCCGGACAGACTTGAAGCTTTCTTT

clone_size: few
d_call: TRBD2
v_call: TRBV7-2
j_call: TRBJ2-5
cdr3_aa: CASSAASGSQETQYF
cdr3_nt: TGTGCCAGCAGCGCAGCTAGCGGGAGCCAAGAGACCCAGTACTTC

clone_size: NA
d_call: NA
v_call: TRBV7-9
j_call: TRBJ2-5
cdr3_aa: CASSLGPVAQETQYF
cdr3_nt: TGTGCCAGCAGCTTAGGGCCAGTGGCTCAAGAGACCCAGTACTTC

clone_size: NA
d_call: NA
v_call: TRBV11-1
j_call: TRBJ2-1
cdr3_aa: CASILTGQNNEQFF
cdr3_nt: TGTGCCAGCATCCTTACCGGACAGAACAATGAGCAGTTCTTC

clone_size: NA
d_call: TRBD1
v_call: TRBV19
j_call: TRBJ1-2
cdr3_aa: CASNVDDRDYGYTF
cdr3_nt: TGTGCCAGCAATGTCGACGACAGGGACTATGGCTACACCTTC

clone_size: NA
d_call: NA
v_call: TRBV21-1
j_call: TRBJ2-3
cdr3_aa: CASSASGATSTDTQYF
cdr3_nt: TGTGCCAGCAGCGCTAGCGGGGCGACGAGCACAGATACGCAGTATTTT

clone_size: NA
d_call: TRBD1
v_call: TRBV18
j_call: TRBJ1-1
cdr3_aa: CASSPLGTAHTEAFF
cdr3_nt: TGTGCCAGCTCACCTCTCGGGACAGCTCACACTGAAGCTTTCTTT

clone_size: few
d_call: TRBD1
v_call: TRBV5-1
j_call: TRBJ1-1
cdr3_aa: CASSLTGLRNTEAFF
cdr3_nt: TGCGCCAGCAGCCTGACAGGGCTGCGGAACACTGAAGCTTTCTTT

clone_size: NA
d_call: NA
v_call: TRBV4-2
j_call: TRBJ2-7
cdr3_aa: CASSRVGGQGAYEQYF
cdr3_nt: TGTGCCAGCAGCCGGGTCGGGGGGCAGGGGGCCTACGAGCAGTACTTC

clone_size: few
d_call: NA
v_call: TRBV4-1
j_call: TRBJ1-4
cdr3_aa: CASSQPGATNEKLFF
cdr3_nt: TGCGCCAGCAGCCAGCCAGGAGCAACTAATGAAAAACTGTTTTTT

clone_size: few
d_call: NA
v_call: TRBV7-8
j_call: TRBJ2-3
cdr3_aa: CASSLNAGDPHTQYF
cdr3_nt: TGTGCCAGCAGCTTGAACGCCGGGGACCCTCATACGCAGTATTTT

clone_size: many
d_call: NA
v_call: TRBV18
j_call: TRBJ2-1
cdr3_aa: CASSLNRDNEQFF
cdr3_nt: TGTGCCAGCTCACTGAACAGGGATAATGAGCAGTTCTTC

clone_size: NA
d_call: TRBD1
v_call: TRBV29-1
j_call: TRBJ1-5
cdr3_aa: CSAETGDQPKHF
cdr3_nt: TGCAGCGCCGAGACAGGGGATCAGCCCAAGCATTTT

clone_size: few
d_call: NA
v_call: TRBV4-2
j_call: TRBJ2-1
cdr3_aa: CASSQNNEQFF
cdr3_nt: TGTGCCAGCAGCCAAAATAATGAGCAGTTCTTC

clone_size: NA
d_call: NA
v_call: TRBV12-3/TRBV12-4
j_call: TRBJ1-4
cdr3_aa: CASGAGNEKLFF
cdr3_nt: TGTGCCAGCGGTGCGGGGAATGAAAAACTGTTTTTT

clone_size: NA
d_call: TRBD1
v_call: TRBV11-2
j_call: TRBJ2-3
cdr3_aa: CASSRPTGRAPDTQYF
cdr3_nt: TGTGCCAGCAGCCGTCCGACAGGGAGAGCACCAGATACGCAGTATTTT